This TCR beta chain derives from a study of lymphopenia after photon versus proton radiotherapy. Overall study findings and caveats: Better survival with proton therapy was suggested as possible, not demonstrated. After lymphocyte nadir, photon-treated repertoires showed oligoclonal expansion, especially CD8+ Temra. Relative stability marked proton patients; photon patients lost diversity and naive cells. Larger post-nadir TCR diversity loss correlated inversely with survival in deceased patients.

Trimming removed 0 bases from V and 3 bases from J, with 9 bases in between. Germline loops: CDR1 MGHRA, CDR2 YSYEKL. The CDR3 contains 15 residues. As for this clone: Antigen: not known.

Profiling relied on immunoSEQ multiplex PCR, and the TCRdb table lists in-frame clones only, not all of them. The repertoire holds 40,000 or so clones, 85% to 90% seen once, with 2% to 2.5% in the top ten. The chain combines TRBV4-1 with TRBJ1-5; D remains ambiguous. This TCR was recovered from a man aged 35 to 55 with gastric cancer. The sequenced sample was peripheral blood, obtained from a patient treated with photon-based radiotherapy. The CDR3 DNA reads as TGCGCCAGCAGCCAAGATAGGCGGGCCAATCAGCCCCAGCATTTT. Protein sequence: CASSQDRRANQPQHF.